The present T cell receptor (beta chain) was sequenced within a study of PD-1 blockade in classical Hodgkin lymphoma. As for this clone: The antigen remains undetermined.

The study's findings and limits: It was reported that newly diagnosed patients had less baseline TCR diversity than healthy donors.

Clones were read by immunoSEQ multiplex PCR, and TCRdb kept only the in-frame ones, dropping some. The sample includes 75,000 to 100,000 clones, 75% to 85% of them seen just once. Every one of the patients relapsed after autologous stem cell transplantation (brentuximab vedotin exposure was variable). This CDR3 contains 18 residues. Germline V lookup: CDR1 PRHDT, CDR2 FYEKMQ (reference sequence). The ends were cut back, 3 bases at V and 1 base at J, with 19 bases in the middle. This TCR came from a human donor with classical Hodgkin lymphoma. Sequences were derived from peripheral blood mononuclear cells (PBMCs), sampled before the second cycle of nivolumab. The rearrangement uses TRBV13 and TRBJ2-1; D is perhaps TRBD1 (6 bases). The CDR3 DNA is TGTGCCAGCAGCTTGCATCCCCCGTTGGGGGCGTCCTACAATGAGCAGTTCTTC. It yields the protein CASSLHPPLGASYNEQFF.